What follows is one TCR beta chain and its context. Antigen specificity is unknown. The second PCR ran 7 to 11 cycles with a sample-barcoded 5' primer and J-beta primers. TCRdb re-analysed the 5' RACE reads in MiXCR, keeping a single row per CDR3 protein. The sample gives over 450,000 distinct CDR3 sequences, under 30% of which show up once; 8.5% to 9.5% is in the top ten. This sample stems from a study of blood T cells in healthy people across ages. General study points: Among T cells, TCR beta diversity per million cells dropped roughly linearly as age rose.

The CDR3 totals 14 residues. V dropped 4 bases and J dropped 5 bases, with 14 bases sitting between them. Germline V gene data show CDR1 as KGHSH and CDR2 as LQKENI. Isolated PBMCs totaled at least 7 million in each sample. The same specimen was also included in a second study, on T cells of mothers and their children. Turning to that study: RNA extracted was entirely used for cDNA synthesis, roughly 1.6 ug per 15 ul.

The sample consisted of blood. This chain uses TRBV18 with TRBJ1-2, with a possible D match to TRBD1 (5 bases). This TCR was recovered from a boy aged 5-17 years in good health. The CDR3 is CASSHTGTEYGYTF. CDR3 DNA: TGTGCCAGCTCACATACCGGGACGGAATATGGCTACACCTTC.